This TCR beta chain was captured in a study of blood T cell repertoires in COVID-19. The protocol was immunoSEQ multiplex PCR, while the TCRdb copy is restricted to in-frame clones and leaves out a portion. The table has around 200,000 clones, 70% to 85% seen once. This clone has only a few counts. The CDR3 loop spans 15 amino acids. V dropped 5 bases and J dropped 6 bases, with 19 bases sitting between them. CDR1 and CDR2 (germline): MRHNA, SNTAGT. The sequenced sample was PBMCs or T cells enriched from blood (not recorded which). The TCR was taken from a woman aged 25 to 45 who had recovered from COVID-19. This sequence joins TRBV6-4 and TRBJ1-1, with D perhaps TRBD1 (5 bases). DNA for the CDR3: TGTGCCAGCAGTACCGAGGGAGGGGTTGCGGCTGAAGCTTTCTTT. This gives the protein CASSTEGGVAAEAFF.